This TCR beta chain comes out of a study of blood T cell repertoires in COVID-19 (dated by TCRdb to 2018 to 2020). Regarding the study in general: The collaborator samples originated in the United States, Italy and Spain and spanned the acute and convalescent phases of COVID-19. The material from the prospective study consisted of cDNA or gDNA derived from T cells, B-cell-depleted T cells, or PBMCs. The dataset comprised deeply sampled blood TCRbeta repertoires from subjects exposed to, actively infected with, or recovered from COVID-19. The repertoires were released in a freely available public database intended as a resource for research on the immune response to SARS-CoV-2. The samples were drawn from two sources: the first 160 participants of the ongoing ImmuneRACE study, and 1,254 subjects contributed by 6 global collaborators. Sample metadata almost always included a de-identified subject ID, COVID-19 status, age in years and sex. Where HLA class I and class II types were available, the types were taken from metadata supplied by the sample provider, not from assay-based typing. Broader findings and caveats from the paper: Clinical and demographic metadata were provided uncurated, with the amount varying by source and participant.

TCRbeta CDR3 regions were amplified from genomic DNA using the immunoSEQ Assay, a bias-controlled multiplex PCR. The paper's processing steps were these. Nucleated cell counts per sample were estimated from amplification of reference gene primers within the assay. To quantify the absolute abundance of each unique TCRbeta CDR3 rearrangement, sequence reads were collapsed and filtered. For each sample, productive Simpson clonality was calculated as the square root of Simpson's diversity index across productive rearrangements. The source is immuneACCESS, and TCRdb retained only in-frame sequences with V and J called. Part of the clones is not carried over; for the studies checked, unresolved V genes explain less than half of this, and the remainder is unexplained. The DNA gave D and trimming, while V, J and clone size come from that table. The sample contains some 170,000 clones, 70% to 90% of them found a single time. The top ten clonotypes cover more than 1% of the sample.

Collaborating institutions collected whole blood in K2EDTA tubes following their own protocols. For TCRbeta analysis, collaborators shipped samples in one of three forms: frozen whole blood, isolated PBMCs, or DNA extracted from either of those sample types. Notes on this clone: The clone's antigen remains unknown. Per-base quality was not reported, and no clone a single base away is much larger than it.

Reading from cysteine to phenylalanine, the CDR3 counts 13 amino acids. Left in the record is the CDR3 DNA by itself, 39 bases read in frame from the first base. V lost 6 bases and J lost 1 base; the stretch between them is 9 bases long. As encoded in the germline V gene, CDR1 is ENHRY while CDR2 is SYGVKD. Material for sequencing was peripheral blood. The receptor comes from a man aged 40-55 years with acute or convalescent COVID-19. The rearranged chain carries TRBV10-3 and TRBJ1-1; TRBD1 might be the D gene, on 5 matching bases. The CDR3 reads CAISGQPNTEAFF. The DNA sequence follows: TGTGCCATCAGCGGACAACCGAACACTGAAGCTTTCTTT.